Here is one T cell receptor beta chain with its context. The specificity of this receptor is unknown. Base qualities are missing; no much larger clone stands one base away. The donors were healthy, HIV-negative adults with no recently reported acute infections or vaccinations. Every donor was a Caucasian adult residing in Nashville, Tennessee, USA. CD4+ T cells were enriched by magnetic negative selection, after which naive cells were positively selected on CD45RA and the negative fraction was taken as the memory subset. Blood was obtained by leukapheresis, after which PBMCs were separated by Ficoll-Histopaque density gradient centrifugation and cryopreserved in liquid nitrogen vapor phase. Purity and quantity of every magnetically sorted T cell population were checked by analytical flow cytometry. From each sorted fraction, genomic DNA was isolated and quantified by UV absorbance on a Nanodrop 2000c.

The data stem from a study of shared clonotypes between healthy human individuals (dated by TCRdb to about 2020). Background for the entire study: The cohort included a few men and a couple of women between 18 and 49 years of age. For each donor, three plates each were used for CD4 naive and CD4 memory, two plates were used for CD8 naive, and one plate was used for CD8 memory. The study deeply sequenced blood TCR repertoires of about 5 healthy adults to estimate repertoire size and the extent of clonotype sharing between individuals. To increase sequencing depth and limit assay-specific biases, different laboratories used diverse techniques to prepare libraries and sequence TCR repertoires. Between about 0.85 and 8.9 billion PBMCs per donor were obtained by leukapheresis.

Using the deep immunoSEQ assay, TCR CDR3 regions were amplified from genomic DNA by multiplex PCR. Extracted genomic DNA from each cell subset was spread evenly across all wells of several immunoSEQ 96-well plates, with each plate serving as a replicate. For sorted subsets, around 200 ng genomic DNA, equal to 25,000 to 35,000 T cell genomes, was loaded into each replicate PCR. Purified libraries were measured with a Qubit 3.0 fluorometer, size-checked on a Bioanalyzer 2100, and measured again with the KAPA Library Quantification kit. Each immunoSEQ 96-well plate was sequenced on its own single-read 150-cycle Illumina NextSeq 550 flow cell. Per the original workflow: Because the immunoSEQ output held only junctional sequences and lacked quality scores, the filtering could not match the filtering applied to full-length reads. To assign V/J genes and CDR3, sequences were annotated using PyIR, a Python wrapper for IgBLAST v1.9, with IMGT germline references. Reads were removed for weak V/J assignments (E-value above 1e-6), missing CDR3, stop codons, out-of-frame junctions, or ambiguous translated residues. V3J clonotypes were defined as sequences sharing an identical inferred V gene, J gene, and CDR3 amino acid sequence. The percentage overlap between two repertoires was calculated by dividing the number of shared unique clonotypes by the size of the smaller repertoire. Repertoire richness was assessed with RTK rarefaction, the Chao1 estimator, and Recon v2.1 estimates of unobserved clonotypes. For all TCRbeta clonotypes obtained by the gDNA method from several donors, generation probabilities were computed with OLGA. TCRdb carries this immuneACCESS record with in-frame sequences only. Its versions omit some clonotypes, under half of them owing to an unresolved V gene in the studies checked, with the rest unexplained. D and trimming were read from the DNA, whereas the V and J calls and clone size are those reported in that table. Counted in this sample were approximately 1,500,000 clones; roughly 96% of them appeared once. The ten largest clones add up to roughly 1.1% of the sample.

Results and caveats for the whole study, not just this receptor: Sampling was restricted to blood, and TCR repertoires in tissues likely differ from the TCR repertoires found in blood. Based on pairwise subsampling, the degree of clonotype sharing among donors was expected to be affected by sequencing depth. Compared with non-shared clonotypes, clonotypes shared by all four sorted-subset donors had higher generation probabilities. About 4.5% of naive CD4, 3.5% of naive CD8, roughly 2.4% of memory CD4, and 0.4% of memory CD8 clonotypes were shared across a few donors. Rarefaction of sorted-subset datasets indicated incomplete sequencing despite the large sequencing depth. Because the study included only a small number of donors, the genetic and exposure-history diversity represented was limited. Estimated clonotype richness was generally larger for naive than for memory subsets.

From cysteine to phenylalanine, the CDR3 is 15 amino acids long. Just CDR3 DNA is preserved here, 45 bases in frame from base 1. CDR1 GTSNPN and CDR2 SVGIG were looked up in the germline V gene (reference sequence). V is pared back by 5 bases and J by 4 bases, with 21 bases lying between the germline termini. The sample taken for sequencing was naive CD4+ T cells sorted from blood. Read against the paper, the sample's cell subset or site label means: CD45RA+ positively selected. The sequence came from a man younger than 40 in good health. The chain is made from TRBV30 and TRBJ2-7; D gene: possibly TRBD2, on 6 matching bases. The base sequence is TGTGCCTGGGACCTTCTAGCAGGAGGGCCTTACGAGCAGTACTTC. Its coded protein is CAWDLLAGGPYEQYF.